Shown below are 30 T cell receptor beta chains from a single sample sequenced in a study of T-cell reconstitution after alpha-beta-depleted transplantation in children. TCRbeta library construction was performed incorporating unique molecular identifiers. TCRdb reanalysed the PCR reads using MiXCR and keeps one entry per CDR3 protein. The sample lists roughly 340,000 distinct CDR3 sequences, about 17% occurring once. This sample comprised PBMCs, mostly from graft donor cells, obtained 360 days after TCRalphabeta/CD19-depleted stem cell transplant. The receptor source for this set is a male patient between 2 and 9 years old who had a stem cell transplant for acute lymphoblastic leukemia, so the T cells may come from the graft donor.

Only a few counts were recorded for this clonotype. The CDR3, as DNA: TGCAGCGTTGAAGATCGCCGTGGGAGCGGGAGGGAGCACAATGAGCAGTTCTTC. Translation: CSVEDRRGSGREHNEQFF. The chain carries TRBV29-1 and TRBJ2-1; the match to TRBD2 covers 10 bases. V trimming: 0 bases; J trimming: 5 bases; junction bases outside the gene matches: 13. The CDR3 sequence is 18 residues long. Germline CDR1 is SQVTM and CDR2 is ANQGSEA.

In its sample, this clonotype was seen a few times. The rearrangement links TRBV21-1 to TRBJ2-7. TRBV21-1 constitutes a pseudogene. The CDR3 runs 16 residues. CDR3 amino acids: CASSRLSQELPYEQYF. The CDR3, as DNA: TGTGCCAGCAGCAGGTTGTCTCAGGAGCTACCCTACGAGCAGTACTTC.

The chain joins TRBV5-1 to TRBJ2-6; D remains unclear. Between the trimmed V and J ends, which lost 5 bases and 0 bases, there was a span of 9 bases. Germline CDR1 reads SGHRS; CDR2 reads YFSETQ. The CDR3 runs 15 residues. The CDR3 DNA is TGCGCCAGCAGAGTCGGTGACTCTGGGGCCAACGTCCTGACTTTC. This translates into CASRVGDSGANVLTF.

The chain is built from TRBV4-1 and TRBJ2-3; TRBD2 matches at 7 bases. This CDR3 is built from 16 residues. The V gene's germline CDR1 is MGHRA and CDR2 YSYEKL. J was trimmed by 2 bases and V by 1 base; bases with no gene match: 6. The CDR3 DNA follows: TGCGCCAGCAGCCAAGGGGCTAGCGGATACACAGATACGCAGTATTTT. Encoded protein: CASSQGASGYTDTQYF.

The chain is built from TRBV6-2 or TRBV6-3 and TRBJ2-5; D remains unclear. Trimming took off 2 bases at V and 1 base at J, with 8 bases between the two ends. Germline CDR1 and CDR2: MNHEY and SVGEGT. The CDR3 length is 14 residues. As DNA, the CDR3 is TGTGCCAGCAGTTACGTGGGGATCCAAGAGACCCAGTACTTC. Protein: CASSYVGIQETQYF.

This clonotype was seen only a few times. This chain joins TRBV3-1 and TRBJ2-5; D is undetermined. The CDR3 sequence is 14 residues long. Germline assignment: CDR1 LGHDT and CDR2 YNNKEL (reference sequence). V lost 4 bases to trimming and J lost 6 bases, with 15 bases between them. The CDR3 reads CASSPGLPEKTQYF. CDR3 bases: TGTGCCAGCAGCCCCGGTCTCCCAGAGAAGACCCAGTACTTC.

This clonotype was seen more than once but under ten times. The chain is built from TRBV10-2 and TRBJ2-2; TRBD2 is a possible D gene (6 bases). This CDR3 spans 14 amino acids. The V and J ends lost 7 bases and 4 bases respectively, with 13 bases between them. CDR1 is WSHSY and CDR2 is SAAADI in the germline V gene. The CDR3 coding sequence is TGCGCCAGCACCCTCGGAGGGGCCACCGGGGAGCTGTTTTTT. Translated: CASTLGGATGELFF.

This chain links TRBV29-1 with TRBJ2-3, with 12 bases identical to TRBD2. Losses at the gene ends were 6 bases for V and 2 bases for J; bases not matched to a gene: 6. Per germline, CDR1 SQVTM and CDR2 ANQGSEA. This CDR3 has 15 amino acids. CDR3 in amino acids: CSVRRTSGTTDTQYF. The CDR3 DNA reads TGCAGCGTCCGCCGGACTAGCGGGACCACAGATACGCAGTATTTT.

In this sample, this clonotype turned up many times. The rearrangement joins TRBV20-1 to TRBJ2-1; possible D gene TRBD2, 6 bases. The germline V gene has CDR1 DFQATT and CDR2 SNEGSKA (reference sequence). V lost 1 base and J lost 5, with 15 bases in between. There are 15 residues in the CDR3. This chain's CDR3 is CSARAIGRDDNEQFF. CDR3 DNA sequence: TGCAGTGCTAGAGCGATAGGGCGGGATGACAATGAGCAGTTCTTC.

This clonotype came up once. It may be a read error: a sequence one base away is much more abundant. The chain uses TRBV27 and TRBJ2-1; weak D call: TRBD2 (6 bases). Germline V gene sequence: CDR1 MNHEY, CDR2 SMNVEV (reference sequence). CDR3 length: 17 amino acids. The chain's CDR3 is CASSLQLAGLINNEHFF. Written as DNA, the CDR3 is TGTGCCAGCAGTTTACAGCTGGCGGGGCTAATAAACAATGAGCATTTCTTC.

The rearrangement uses TRBV4-2 and TRBJ2-3; 7 bases fit TRBD2. This CDR3 region has 16 residues. Trimming cost V 0 bases and J 4 bases; bases outside gene matches: 7. Germline V gene lookup returns CDR1 LGHNA and CDR2 YNFKEQ. The CDR3 coding sequence is TGTGCCAGCAGCCAAGATCTTACTAGCGCCTCAGATACGCAGTATTTT. It encodes CASSQDLTSASDTQYF.

The V and J genes are TRBV10-3 and TRBJ2-5; 11 bases match TRBD2. The CDR3 sequence is 15 residues long. Germline V gives CDR1 ENHRY, CDR2 SYGVKD. Trimming removed 8 bases from V and 2 bases from J; junction bases left unmatched: 7. CDR3 in DNA: TGTGCCATCTCCCCTAGCGGGAGGCAACAAGAGACCCAGTACTTC. This gives the protein CAISPSGRQQETQYF.

This chain links TRBV11-2 with TRBJ2-7, with D unresolved. Germline CDR1 and CDR2: SGHAT and FQNNGV. This CDR3 has 14 residues. Between the trimmed V and J ends, which lost 5 bases and 3 bases, there was a span of 14 bases. The CDR3 protein is CASSPDRLIYEQYF. The CDR3, as DNA: TGTGCCAGCAGCCCAGATCGGCTGATCTACGAGCAGTACTTC.

This clonotype was counted between two and nine times. This chain connects TRBV27 to TRBJ1-2; 8 bases line up with TRBD1. The germline gives CDR1 MNHEY, CDR2 SMNVEV (reference sequence). Losses at the gene ends were 2 bases for V and 4 bases for J; bases not matched to a gene: 3. This CDR3 has 14 residues. The CDR3 is CASSLQGASYGYTF. The CDR3 region has the DNA TGTGCCAGCAGTTTACAGGGGGCGAGCTATGGCTACACCTTC.

J is TRBJ2-3 and V is TRBV6-2 or TRBV6-3; 10 bases map to TRBD2. The CDR3 has 16 residues. The J segment lost 0 bases and the V segment lost 6 bases, leaving 6 bases of the junction unmatched. Germline CDR1 and CDR2: MNHEY and SVGEGT. CDR3 DNA sequence: TGTGCCAGCAGGGAACTAGCGGGAACTAGCACAGATACGCAGTATTTT. Amino acids: CASRELAGTSTDTQYF.

This clonotype has at least ten counts. This chain links TRBV9 with TRBJ2-7; TRBD2 agrees at 9 bases. V lost 6 bases to trimming and J lost 7 bases; unmatched junction nucleotides: 8. Germline V gene data show CDR1 as SGDLS and CDR2 as YYNGEE. The CDR3 runs 13 residues. Here the CDR3 DNA reads TGTGCCAGCACCCCGGGACTAGCAGGGGAGCAGTACTTC. It translates to CASTPGLAGEQYF.

J is TRBJ1-6 and V is TRBV28, with 8 positions matching TRBD1. Unmatched junction bases numbered 11, after V lost 2 bases and J lost 8 bases. Germline CDR1 is MDHEN and CDR2 is SYDVKM. The CDR3 spans 17 residues. For the CDR3, the DNA is TGTGCCAGCAGTTTAAATGGGCCGCCGACAGGGGATTCACCCCTCCACTTT. Amino acid sequence: CASSLNGPPTGDSPLHF. Variable domain in full (rest from reference TRBV28 and TRBJ1-6): DVKVTQSSRYLVKRTGEKVFLECVQDMDHENMFWYRQDPGLGLRLIYFSYDVKMKEKGDIPEGYSVSREKKERFSLILESASTNQTSMYLCASSLNGPPTGDSPLHFGNGTRLTVT.

Comments on this clonotype: The junction and the germline gene differ at one end; a read error may be behind it. The gene calls are TRBV4-1 and TRBJ2-1; 10 bases line up with TRBD2. This CDR3 spans 14 amino acids. Germline V CDR1 and CDR2: MGHRA, YSYEKL. CDR3 region: CASSQPTQAGGVVF. In DNA form, the CDR3 reads TGCGCCAGCAGCCAACCTACTCAAGCGGGAGGGGTGGTCTTC.

This clonotype was detected a few times. The rearrangement links TRBV6-2 or TRBV6-3 to TRBJ1-2; 8 bases agree with TRBD1. Germline V gives CDR1 MNHEY, CDR2 SVGEGT. J was trimmed by 3 bases and V by 4 bases; bases with no gene match: 7. The CDR3 covers 15 residues. DNA of the CDR3: TGTGCCAGCAGTTCCCGCTCAGGGGGCGACTATGGCTACACCTTC. Translation gives CASSSRSGGDYGYTF.

This clonotype has only a few counts. The V gene is TRBV6-5, the J gene TRBJ1-6, with TRBD1 identical over 10 bases. The CDR3 totals 16 residues. The J segment lost 7 bases and the V segment lost 2 bases, leaving 5 bases of the junction unmatched. Germline CDR1 reads MNHEY; CDR2 reads SVGAGI. The CDR3 sequence: CASSYGGQGMNSPLHF. The CDR3, as DNA: TGTGCCAGCAGTTACGGGGGACAGGGGATGAATTCACCCCTCCACTTT.

The DNA for the CDR3 is TGCAGCGTTCCTACAGGGTTGGGAGGCTACACCTTC. This codes for CSVPTGLGGYTF. The chain recombines TRBV29-1 with TRBJ1-2, with a weak D call TRBD1 (6 bases). The V end was cut by 5 bases, the J end by 8 bases, with 15 bases between. The CDR3 is 12 amino acids. Germline V lookup: CDR1 SQVTM, CDR2 ANQGSEA.

This clonotype was seen a handful of times. The chain links TRBV5-1 to TRBJ1-1; 8 positions agree with TRBD1. J lost 4 bases, V lost 2 bases, and 7 bases had no gene match. CDR3 length: 15 amino acids. Germline lookup yields CDR1 SGHRS and CDR2 YFSETQ. CDR3 coding DNA: TGCGCCAGCAGCTTCGGACAGGGCTCGAGCACTGAAGCTTTCTTT. Protein sequence: CASSFGQGSSTEAFF.

The sample holds a few counts of this clonotype. The chain has TRBV29-1 and TRBJ2-6; D ambiguous. The V gene's germline CDR1 is SQVTM and CDR2 ANQGSEA. The CDR3 has 13 amino acids. Trimming pared 6 bases from V and 4 bases from J, leaving 10 bases between. The CDR3 coding sequence is TGCAGCGTCCGGACGTCCGGGGCCAACGTCCTGACTTTC. Encoded protein: CSVRTSGANVLTF.

This CDR3 is CASSSRQGHYQETQYF. Written as DNA, the CDR3 is TGTGCCAGCAGCTCCCGACAGGGGCATTACCAAGAGACCCAGTACTTC. The chain employs TRBV11-2 and TRBJ2-5, with 8 bases that match TRBD1. Per germline, CDR1 SGHAT and CDR2 FQNNGV. V lost 4 bases, J lost 0 bases, and 7 bases stayed unmatched. There are 16 residues in the CDR3. Drawing the rest from reference TRBV11-2 and TRBJ2-5, the complete variable domain is EAGVAQSPRYKIIEKRQSVAFWCNPISGHATLYWYQQILGQGPKLLIQFQNNGVVDDSQLPKDRFSAERLKGVDSTLKIQPAKLEDSAVYLCASSSRQGHYQETQYFGPGTRLLVL.

This rearrangement joins TRBV10-3 to TRBJ2-3, with D perhaps matching TRBD1 (5 bases). V shed 3 bases and J shed 4 bases, with 14 bases lying between them. Per germline, CDR1 ENHRY and CDR2 SYGVKD. CDR3 length: 15 amino acids. For the CDR3, the DNA is TGTGCCATCAGTGATGAGGCCAGGGCCCCAGATACGCAGTATTTT. This gives the protein CAISDEARAPDTQYF.

The chain recombines TRBV11-1 with TRBJ1-1; D is undetermined. The CDR3 is 15 residues long. Trimming took off 5 bases at V and 4 bases at J, with 17 bases between the two ends. CDR1 and CDR2 from the germline V gene are SGHAT and FQDESV (reference sequence). This CDR3 is CASSGGSLGGTEAFF. In DNA, the CDR3 is TGTGCCAGCAGCGGCGGATCTCTCGGAGGCACTGAAGCTTTCTTT.

This clonotype has only a few counts. The gene calls are TRBV4-1 and TRBJ1-2; D remains ambiguous. The CDR3 spans 18 residues. The ends were cut back, 0 bases at V and 0 bases at J, with 17 bases in the middle. In germline, CDR1 is MGHRA, CDR2 YSYEKL. CDR3 nucleotides: TGCGCCAGCAGCCAAGATGCGCAGGCCTATCAAGCTAACTATGGCTACACCTTC. Protein sequence: CASSQDAQAYQANYGYTF.

CDR3 amino acids: CASSSDLPGGYGYTF. Written as DNA, the CDR3 is TGTGCCAGCAGCTCGGACCTTCCTGGGGGCTATGGCTACACCTTC. J is TRBJ1-2 and V is TRBV7-2, with D perhaps TRBD1 (5 bases). The CDR3 spans 15 residues. With 4 bases removed from V and 4 bases from J, the gap between germline ends came to 16 bases. Per the germline V gene, CDR1 is SGHTA and CDR2 is FQGNSA.

This clonotype appeared a few times. The chain recombines TRBV6-2 or TRBV6-3 with TRBJ1-5; no reliable D call. V was cut by 6 bases and J by 1 base, with 16 bases left in between. The CDR3 loop spans 16 amino acids. Germline V lookup: CDR1 MNHEY, CDR2 SVGEGT. This CDR3 reads CASSLTGVRSNQPQHF. The CDR3 DNA reads TGTGCCAGCAGCCTAACCGGGGTCAGGAGCAATCAGCCCCAGCATTTT.

The chain couples TRBV27 to TRBJ2-5; 8 nucleotides agree with TRBD2. This CDR3 has 14 residues. The V segment lost 6 bases and the J segment 1 base; nucleotides outside the gene matches: 4. Germline CDR1 is MNHEY and CDR2 is SMNVEV (reference sequence). The CDR3 nucleotides read TGTGCCAGCAGCCTCACTAGCGGCCAAGAGACCCAGTACTTC. Its translation is CASSLTSGQETQYF.